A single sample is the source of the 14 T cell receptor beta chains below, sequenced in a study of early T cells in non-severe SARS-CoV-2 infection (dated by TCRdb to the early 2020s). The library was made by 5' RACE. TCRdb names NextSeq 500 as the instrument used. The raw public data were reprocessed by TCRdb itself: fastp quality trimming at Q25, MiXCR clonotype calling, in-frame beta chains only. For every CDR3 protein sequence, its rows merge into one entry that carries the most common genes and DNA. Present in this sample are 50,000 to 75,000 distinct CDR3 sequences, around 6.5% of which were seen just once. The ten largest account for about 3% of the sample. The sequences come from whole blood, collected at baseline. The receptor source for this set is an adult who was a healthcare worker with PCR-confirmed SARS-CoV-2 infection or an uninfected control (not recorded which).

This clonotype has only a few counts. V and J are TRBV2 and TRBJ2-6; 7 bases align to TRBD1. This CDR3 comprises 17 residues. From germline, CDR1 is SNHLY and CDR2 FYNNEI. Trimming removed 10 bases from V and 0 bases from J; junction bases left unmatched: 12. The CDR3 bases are TGTGCCACCGCCCCGGACAGGCCGCACTCTGGGGCCAACGTCCTGACTTTC. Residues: CATAPDRPHSGANVLTF. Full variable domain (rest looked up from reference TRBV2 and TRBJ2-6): EPEVTQTPSHQVTQMGQEVILRCVPISNHLYFYWYRQILGQKVEFLVSFYNNEISEKSEIFDDQFSVERPDGSNFTLKIRSTKLEDSAMYFCATAPDRPHSGANVLTFGAGSRLTVL.

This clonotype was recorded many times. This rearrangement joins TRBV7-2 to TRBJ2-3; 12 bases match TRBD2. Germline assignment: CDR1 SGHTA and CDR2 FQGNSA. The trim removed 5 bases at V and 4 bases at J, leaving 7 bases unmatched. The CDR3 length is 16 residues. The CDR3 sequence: CASSRQTSGSADTQYF. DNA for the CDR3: TGTGCCAGCAGCCGTCAGACTAGCGGGAGTGCAGATACGCAGTATTTT.

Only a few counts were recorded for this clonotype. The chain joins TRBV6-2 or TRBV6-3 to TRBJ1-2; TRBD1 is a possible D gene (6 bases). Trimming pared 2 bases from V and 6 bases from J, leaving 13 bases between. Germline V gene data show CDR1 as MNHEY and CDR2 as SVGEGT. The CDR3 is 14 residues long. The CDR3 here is CASSYRPQGNGYTF. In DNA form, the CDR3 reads TGTGCCAGCAGTTACCGGCCACAGGGAAATGGCTACACCTTC.

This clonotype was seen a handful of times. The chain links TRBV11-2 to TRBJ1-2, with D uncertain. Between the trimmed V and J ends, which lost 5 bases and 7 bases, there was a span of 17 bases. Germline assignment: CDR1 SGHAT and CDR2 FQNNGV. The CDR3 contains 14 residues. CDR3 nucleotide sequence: TGTGCCAGCAGCCCAATCAAGCAGTGGCCTGGCTACACCTTC. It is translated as CASSPIKQWPGYTF.

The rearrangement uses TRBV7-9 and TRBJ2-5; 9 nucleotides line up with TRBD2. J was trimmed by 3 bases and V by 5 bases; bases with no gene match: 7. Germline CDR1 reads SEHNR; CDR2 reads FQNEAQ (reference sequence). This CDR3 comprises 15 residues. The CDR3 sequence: CASSTQPSGKETQYF. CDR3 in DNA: TGTGCCAGCAGCACCCAACCTAGCGGGAAAGAGACCCAGTACTTC.

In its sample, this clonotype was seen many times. The CDR3: CASSPGTANNSPLHF. Here the CDR3 DNA reads TGTGCCAGCTCACCAGGGACAGCTAATAATTCACCCCTCCACTTT. V gene TRBV18 combines with J gene TRBJ1-6, with 7 bases identical to TRBD1. The trim removed 2 bases at V and 5 bases at J, leaving 3 bases unmatched. The CDR3 spans 15 residues. Per the germline V gene, CDR1 is KGHSH and CDR2 is LQKENI.

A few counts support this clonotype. The DNA of the CDR3 is TGTGCCAGCAGCTTAGACTTGTTAGGGACAGATACGCAGTATTTT. This sequence encodes CASSLDLLGTDTQYF. The chain is built from TRBV7-2 and TRBJ2-3; the D is unclear. There are 15 residues in the CDR3. Germline CDR1 and CDR2: SGHTA and FQGNSA. The V end was cut by 1 base, the J end by 3 bases, with 11 bases between.

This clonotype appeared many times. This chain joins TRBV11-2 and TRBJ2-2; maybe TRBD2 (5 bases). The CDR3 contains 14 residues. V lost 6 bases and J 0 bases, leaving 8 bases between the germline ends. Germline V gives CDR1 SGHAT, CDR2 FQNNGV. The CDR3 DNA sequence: TGTGCCAGCAGGAGCGGAGCGAACACCGGGGAGCTGTTTTTT. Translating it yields CASRSGANTGELFF.

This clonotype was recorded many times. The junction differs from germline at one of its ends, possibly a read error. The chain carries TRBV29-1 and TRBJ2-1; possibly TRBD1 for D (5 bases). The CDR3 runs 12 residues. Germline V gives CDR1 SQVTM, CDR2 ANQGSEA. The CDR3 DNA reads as TGCAGCGTAGAAGATATGGGGCAAGAGCAGTTCTTC. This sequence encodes CSVEDMGQEQFF.

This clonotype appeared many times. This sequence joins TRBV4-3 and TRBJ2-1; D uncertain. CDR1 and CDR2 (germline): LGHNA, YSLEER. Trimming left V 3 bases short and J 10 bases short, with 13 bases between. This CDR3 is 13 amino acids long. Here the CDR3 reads CASSQSRDLEQFF. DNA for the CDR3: TGCGCCAGCAGCCAGTCCCGCGACCTAGAGCAGTTCTTC.

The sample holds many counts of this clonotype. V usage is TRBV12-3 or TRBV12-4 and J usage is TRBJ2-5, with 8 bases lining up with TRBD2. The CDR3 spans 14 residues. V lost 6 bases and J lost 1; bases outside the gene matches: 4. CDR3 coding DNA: TGTGCCAGCAGCCTCGGACTAGCCCAAGAGACCCAGTACTTC. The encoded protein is CASSLGLAQETQYF.

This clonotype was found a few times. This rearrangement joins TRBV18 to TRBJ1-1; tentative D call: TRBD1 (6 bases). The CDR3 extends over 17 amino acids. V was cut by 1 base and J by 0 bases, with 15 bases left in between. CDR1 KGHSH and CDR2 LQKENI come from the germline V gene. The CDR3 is CASSPQEFRQVNTEAFF. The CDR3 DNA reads TGTGCCAGCTCACCACAAGAGTTCAGACAGGTGAACACTGAAGCTTTCTTT. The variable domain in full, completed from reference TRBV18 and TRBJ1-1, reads NAGVMQNPRHLVRRRGQEARLRCSPMKGHSHVYWYRQLPEEGLKFMVYLQKENIIDESGMPKERFSAEFPKEGPSILRIQQVVRGDSAAYFCASSPQEFRQVNTEAFFGQGTRLTVV.

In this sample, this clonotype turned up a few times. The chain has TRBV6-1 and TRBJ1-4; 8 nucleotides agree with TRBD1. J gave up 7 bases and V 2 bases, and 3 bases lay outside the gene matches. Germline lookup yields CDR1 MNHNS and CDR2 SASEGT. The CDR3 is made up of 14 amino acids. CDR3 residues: CASSEQGASEKLFF. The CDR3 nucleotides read TGTGCCAGCAGTGAACAGGGGGCCAGTGAAAAACTGTTTTTT.

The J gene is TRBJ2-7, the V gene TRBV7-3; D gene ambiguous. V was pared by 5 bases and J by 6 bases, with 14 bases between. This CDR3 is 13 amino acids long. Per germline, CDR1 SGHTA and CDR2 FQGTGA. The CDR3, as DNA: TGTGCCAGCAGCCCAAGTGGTGGCGGCGAGCAGTACTTC. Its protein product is CASSPSGGGEQYF.